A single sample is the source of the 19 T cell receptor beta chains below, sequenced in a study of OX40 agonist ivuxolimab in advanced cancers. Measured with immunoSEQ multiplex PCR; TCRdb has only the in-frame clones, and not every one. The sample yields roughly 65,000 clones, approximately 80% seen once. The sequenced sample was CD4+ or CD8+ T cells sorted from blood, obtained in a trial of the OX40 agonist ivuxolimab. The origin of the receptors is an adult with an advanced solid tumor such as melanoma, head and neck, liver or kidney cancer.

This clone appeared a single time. The CDR3 loop is CATSRKGQSAAGEQYF. DNA of the CDR3: TGTGCCACCAGCAGGAAGGGACAGTCGGCGGCGGGCGAGCAGTACTTC. The chain carries TRBV15 and TRBJ2-7; 7 nucleotides agree with TRBD1. CDR3 size: 16 residues. Germline CDR1 LNHNV, CDR2 YYDKDF (reference sequence). V shed 3 bases and J 6 bases; nucleotides not matched to a gene: 14. The full variable domain, with the rest looked up from reference TRBV15 and TRBJ2-7, is DAMVIQNPRYQVTQFGKPVTLSCSQTLNHNVMYWYQQKSSQAPKLLFHYYDKDFNNEADTPDNFQSRRPNTSFCFLDIRSPGLGDTAMYLCATSRKGQSAAGEQYFGPGTRLTVT.

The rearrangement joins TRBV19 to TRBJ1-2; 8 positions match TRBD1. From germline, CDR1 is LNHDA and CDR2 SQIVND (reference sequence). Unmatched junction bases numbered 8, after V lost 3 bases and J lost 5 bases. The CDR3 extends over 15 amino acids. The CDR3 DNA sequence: TGTGCCAGTAGTATGGCCCGGGGACAGGCATATGGCTACACCTTC. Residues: CASSMARGQAYGYTF.

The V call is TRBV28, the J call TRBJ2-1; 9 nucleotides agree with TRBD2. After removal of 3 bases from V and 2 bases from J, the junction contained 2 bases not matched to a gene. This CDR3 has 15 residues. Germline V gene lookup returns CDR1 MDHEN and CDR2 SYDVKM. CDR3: CASSFSGSTYNEQFF. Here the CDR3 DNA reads TGTGCCAGCAGTTTTAGCGGGAGTACCTACAATGAGCAGTTCTTC.

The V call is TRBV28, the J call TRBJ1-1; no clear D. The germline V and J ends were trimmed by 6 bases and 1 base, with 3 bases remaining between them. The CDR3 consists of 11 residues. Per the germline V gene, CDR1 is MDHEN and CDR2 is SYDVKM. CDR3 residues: CASSQNTEAFF. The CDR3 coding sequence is TGTGCCAGCAGCCAGAACACTGAAGCTTTCTTT. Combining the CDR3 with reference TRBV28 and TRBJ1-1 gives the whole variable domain DVKVTQSSRYLVKRTGEKVFLECVQDMDHENMFWYRQDPGLGLRLIYFSYDVKMKEKGDIPEGYSVSREKKERFSLILESASTNQTSMYLCASSQNTEAFFGQGTRLTVV.

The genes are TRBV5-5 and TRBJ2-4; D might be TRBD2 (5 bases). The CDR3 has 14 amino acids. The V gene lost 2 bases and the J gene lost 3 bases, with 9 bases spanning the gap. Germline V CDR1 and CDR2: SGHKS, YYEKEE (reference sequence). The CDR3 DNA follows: TGTGCCAGCAGCTTAGACGGGAACAAAAACATTCAGTACTTC. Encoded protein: CASSLDGNKNIQYF.

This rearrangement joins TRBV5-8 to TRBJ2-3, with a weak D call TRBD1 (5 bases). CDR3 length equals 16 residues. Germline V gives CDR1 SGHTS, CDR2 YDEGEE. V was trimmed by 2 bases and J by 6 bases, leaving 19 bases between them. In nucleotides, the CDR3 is TGTGCCAGCAGCTTAGAGGACATCCAGGGTTATGATACGCAGTATTTT. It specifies CASSLEDIQGYDTQYF.

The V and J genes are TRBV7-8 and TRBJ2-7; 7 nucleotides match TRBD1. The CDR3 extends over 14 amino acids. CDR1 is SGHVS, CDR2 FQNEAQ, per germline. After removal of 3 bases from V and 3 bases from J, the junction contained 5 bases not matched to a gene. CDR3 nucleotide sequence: TGTGCCAGCAGCTTCCAGGGGGTAAACTACGAGCAGTACTTC. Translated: CASSFQGVNYEQYF.

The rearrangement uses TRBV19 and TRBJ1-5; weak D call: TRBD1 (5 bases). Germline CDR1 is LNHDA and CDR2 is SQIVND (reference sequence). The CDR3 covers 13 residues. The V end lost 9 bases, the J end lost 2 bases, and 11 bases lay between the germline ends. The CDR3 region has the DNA TGTGCCAGAGGCGAAGGGGGCAATCAGCCCCAGCATTTT. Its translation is CARGEGGNQPQHF. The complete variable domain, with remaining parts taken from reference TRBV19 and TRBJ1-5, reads DGGITQSPKYLFRKEGQNVTLSCEQNLNHDAMYWYRQDPGQGLRLIYYSQIVNDFQKGDIAEGYSVSREKKESFPLTVTSAQKNPTAFYLCARGEGGNQPQHFGDGTRLSIL.

The CDR3 DNA reads as TGCGCCAGCAGCTACAGCACTCAGGGGGTCGGAACTGAAGCTTTCTTT. This gives the protein CASSYSTQGVGTEAFF. This rearrangement joins TRBV5-1 to TRBJ1-1; 7 bases agree with TRBD1. Germline trimming cut 3 bases from V and 5 bases from J; bases unmatched to any gene: 13. The germline CDR1 and CDR2 sequences are SGHRS and YFSETQ. The CDR3 spans 16 residues.

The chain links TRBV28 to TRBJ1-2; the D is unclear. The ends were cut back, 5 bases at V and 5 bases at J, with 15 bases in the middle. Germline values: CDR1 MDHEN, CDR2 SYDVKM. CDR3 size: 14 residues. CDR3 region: CASSAQATRYGYTF. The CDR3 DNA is TGTGCCAGCAGTGCCCAAGCAACAAGGTATGGCTACACCTTC.

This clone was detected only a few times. The CDR3 is CASSETGNYEQYF. The CDR3 region has the DNA TGCGCCAGCAGCGAGACAGGGAACTACGAGCAGTACTTC. This chain connects TRBV5-1 to TRBJ2-7; 7 positions match TRBD1. Per the germline V gene, CDR1 is SGHRS and CDR2 is YFSETQ. The CDR3 is 13 residues long. V dropped 4 bases and J dropped 3; count of bases not matched to a gene: 4.

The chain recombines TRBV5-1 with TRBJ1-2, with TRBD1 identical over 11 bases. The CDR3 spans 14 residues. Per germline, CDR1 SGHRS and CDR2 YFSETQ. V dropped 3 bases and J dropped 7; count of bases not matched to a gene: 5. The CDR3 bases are TGCGCCAGCAGCTCCGGACAGGGGGCATTTGGCTACACCTTC. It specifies CASSSGQGAFGYTF.

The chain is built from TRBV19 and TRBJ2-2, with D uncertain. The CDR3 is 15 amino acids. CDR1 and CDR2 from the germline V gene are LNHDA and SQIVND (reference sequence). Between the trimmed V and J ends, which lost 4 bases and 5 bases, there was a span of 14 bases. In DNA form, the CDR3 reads TGTGCCAGTAGTAACCGCCCCACGAGGACCGGGGAGCTGTTTTTT. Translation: CASSNRPTRTGELFF.

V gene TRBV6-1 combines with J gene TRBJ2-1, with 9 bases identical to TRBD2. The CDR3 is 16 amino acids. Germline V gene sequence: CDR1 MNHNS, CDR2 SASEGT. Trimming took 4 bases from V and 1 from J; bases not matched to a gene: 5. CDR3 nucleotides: TGTGCCAGCAGTGGGGGTAGCGGGAGTTCCTACAATGAGCAGTTCTTC. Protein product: CASSGGSGSSYNEQFF.

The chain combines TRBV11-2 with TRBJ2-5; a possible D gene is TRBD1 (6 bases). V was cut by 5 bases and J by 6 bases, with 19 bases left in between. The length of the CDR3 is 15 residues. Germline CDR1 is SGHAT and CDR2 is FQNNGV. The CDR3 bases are TGTGCCAGCAGCCGGTCTAGGGGGAATAAGAAGACCCAGTACTTC. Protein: CASSRSRGNKKTQYF.

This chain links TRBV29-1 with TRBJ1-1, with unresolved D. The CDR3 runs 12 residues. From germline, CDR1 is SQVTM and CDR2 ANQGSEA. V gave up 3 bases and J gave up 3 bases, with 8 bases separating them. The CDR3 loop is CSVDVTDTEAFF. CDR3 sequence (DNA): TGCAGCGTTGACGTGACGGACACTGAAGCTTTCTTT.

The chain's CDR3 is CATSRSVAGGGEQFF. The CDR3 DNA follows: TGTGCCACCAGCAGATCCGTTGCTGGGGGCGGTGAGCAGTTCTTC. This chain links TRBV15 with TRBJ2-1, with TRBD1 as a possible D gene (6 bases). V lost 2 bases to trimming and J lost 9 bases, with 17 bases between them. In germline, CDR1 is LNHNV, CDR2 YYDKDF (reference sequence). This CDR3 contains 15 residues.

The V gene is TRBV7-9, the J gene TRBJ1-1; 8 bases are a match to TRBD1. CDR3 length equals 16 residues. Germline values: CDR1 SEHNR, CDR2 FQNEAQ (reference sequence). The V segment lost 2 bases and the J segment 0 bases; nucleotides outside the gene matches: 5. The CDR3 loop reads CASSLMTGVLNTEAFF. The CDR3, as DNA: TGTGCCAGCAGCTTAATGACAGGGGTTTTGAACACTGAAGCTTTCTTT.

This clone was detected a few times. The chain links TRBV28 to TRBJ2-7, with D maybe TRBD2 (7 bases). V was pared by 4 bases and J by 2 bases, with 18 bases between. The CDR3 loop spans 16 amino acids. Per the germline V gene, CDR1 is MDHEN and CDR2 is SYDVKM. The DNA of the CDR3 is TGTGCCAGCAGTTCGGAAGGGGGGGGCCGGGCCTACGAGCAGTACTTC. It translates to CASSSEGGGRAYEQYF.